This T cell receptor beta chain is drawn from a study of T cells after yellow fever vaccination. MiXCR, run by TCRdb on the 5' RACE reads, gives a single entry per CDR3 protein. The repertoire holds some 320,000 distinct CDR3 sequences, with around 11% as singletons. On this clonotype itself: The antigen is undetermined.

The ends were cut back, 5 bases at V and 0 bases at J, with 15 bases in the middle. The CDR3 spans 16 residues. Germline values: CDR1 SGHTA, CDR2 FQGTGA. Study results and caveats: Of the clonotypes, a small share occurred in both CD4 and CD8 compartments. Abundant clonotypes from the bulk population could have been carried over as contaminants into FACS-sorted repertoires. Booster sampling recovered most clones from primary vaccination (around 97% CD4, around 88% CD8).

This rearrangement joins TRBV7-3 to TRBJ2-3; the D gene could be TRBD1 or TRBD2 (6 bases each). The specimen comprised CD4+ T cells sorted from PBMCs, sampled 45 days after the yellow fever booster vaccination. The receptor was derived from a man younger than 35 who received the YFV17D yellow fever vaccine. For the CDR3, the DNA is TGTGCCAGCAGCCCCCATATGGGGGGCAGCACAGATACGCAGTATTTT. Protein: CASSPHMGGSTDTQYF. Full variable domain (rest looked up from reference TRBV7-3 and TRBJ2-3): GAGVSQTPSNKVTEKGKYVELRCDPISGHTALYWYRQSLGQGPEFLIYFQGTGAADDSGLPNDRFFAVRPEGSVSTLKIQRTERGDSAVYLCASSPHMGGSTDTQYFGPGTRLTVL.